The 12 T cell receptor beta chains presented below share a single source sample, sequenced in a study of blood T cell repertoires in COVID-19. Generated by immunoSEQ multiplex PCR, the TCRdb table keeps only in-frame clones and is missing some. Found here are about 35,000 clones, roughly 77% of them singletons; the top ten hold 14% to 15%. The material sequenced was peripheral blood. Receptor source: a man of 80 years or more with active or convalescent COVID-19.

The chain carries TRBV4-1 and TRBJ2-1, with 14 bases fitting TRBD2. The CDR3 has 18 residues. V gave up 0 bases and J gave up 6 bases; unmatched junction bases: 7. Germline CDR1 and CDR2: MGHRA and YSYEKL. CDR3 nucleotides: TGCGCCAGCAGCCAAGAAGATCTCGGGACTAGCGGGGGCAATGAGCAGTTCTTC. It yields the protein CASSQEDLGTSGGNEQFF.

The chain combines TRBV28 with TRBJ1-1; possible D gene TRBD1, 5 bases. There are 12 residues in the CDR3. CDR1 and CDR2 (germline): MDHEN, SYDVKM. The V end was cut by 8 bases, the J end by 4 bases, with 11 bases between. The CDR3 nucleotides are TGTGCCAGCTGGGAGGGGATCACTGAAGCTTTCTTT. Its protein product is CASWEGITEAFF.

This clone was picked up a small number of times. The chain recombines TRBV28 with TRBJ1-2; 9 positions agree with TRBD1. V was clipped by 5 bases and J by 7 bases; unmatched bases: 11. The CDR3 is 15 amino acids. The germline gives CDR1 MDHEN, CDR2 SYDVKM. The CDR3 loop reads CASSLPGQGISGYTF. CDR3 sequence (DNA): TGTGCCAGCAGTCTGCCGGGACAGGGTATTAGTGGCTACACCTTC.

The chain recombines TRBV18 with TRBJ2-1; a weak D match, TRBD2 (5 bases). Per the germline V gene, CDR1 is KGHSH and CDR2 is LQKENI. The CDR3 covers 16 residues. V gave up 1 base and J gave up 5 bases, with 15 bases separating them. The CDR3 here is CASSPQGRVPDNEQFF. The CDR3 bases are TGTGCCAGCTCACCACAAGGGAGAGTTCCCGACAATGAGCAGTTCTTC.

J is TRBJ2-3 and V is TRBV15; 10 nucleotides agree with TRBD2. Looked up from germline, CDR1 is LNHNV and CDR2 is YYDKDF (reference sequence). The CDR3 consists of 16 residues. V lost 4 bases, J lost 2 bases, and 6 bases stayed unmatched. Here the CDR3 DNA reads TGTGCCACCAGCAAACGGACTAGCGGTATCACAGATACGCAGTATTTT. Translation gives CATSKRTSGITDTQYF.

CDR3 sequence (DNA): TGTGCCAGCAGTCTTGACAGGGTGGTGCAGCCCCAGCATTTT. This codes for CASSLDRVVQPQHF. J is TRBJ1-5 and V is TRBV28, with 7 bases fitting TRBD1. Trimming took 5 bases from V and 7 from J; bases not matched to a gene: 8. This CDR3 is built from 14 residues. Germline V gene lookup returns CDR1 MDHEN and CDR2 SYDVKM.

The chain uses TRBV28 and TRBJ2-7; D remains unclear. The V end was cut by 6 bases, the J end by 4 bases, with 13 bases between. Germline CDR1 MDHEN, CDR2 SYDVKM. The CDR3 is 13 amino acids. The CDR3 sequence: CASSSDRRYEQYF. Here the CDR3 DNA reads TGTGCCAGCAGCTCCGATCGTCGGTACGAGCAGTACTTC.

V usage is TRBV28 and J usage is TRBJ2-7; 7 bases match TRBD2. CDR1 is MDHEN and CDR2 is SYDVKM in the germline V gene. With V trimmed by 8 bases and J by 2 bases, 6 bases remained unmatched. The CDR3 covers 13 residues. CDR3 sequence: CASGRASPYEQYF. The CDR3 DNA follows: TGTGCCAGCGGGAGGGCCTCCCCCTACGAGCAGTACTTC.

The genes are TRBV6-6 and TRBJ2-7; 12 bases line up with TRBD1. Trimming cost V 5 bases and J 9 bases; bases outside gene matches: 14. Germline CDR1 is MNHNY and CDR2 is SVGAGI (reference sequence). The CDR3 has 16 amino acids. CDR3 loop: CASSPRDRGLTGGQYF. The CDR3 DNA follows: TGTGCCAGCAGTCCCCGGGACAGGGGGCTTACCGGTGGGCAGTACTTC.

The V gene is TRBV7-8, the J gene TRBJ1-5; the match to TRBD1 covers 7 bases. The CDR3 runs 17 residues. Germline CDR1 reads SGHVS; CDR2 reads FQNEAQ. Germline trimming cut 7 bases from V and 4 bases from J; bases unmatched to any gene: 16. CDR3 sequence (DNA): TGTGCCAGCAACCGAGCAGATTGGGACAGAAGAAATCAGCCCCAGCATTTT. Translating gives CASNRADWDRRNQPQHF.

This clone was recorded a few times. V usage is TRBV6-5 and J usage is TRBJ2-1; TRBD2 matches 10 bases. This CDR3 comprises 14 residues. Trimming at V came to 4 bases and at J to 4 bases, leaving 1 base not matched to a gene. Germline V gene lookup returns CDR1 MNHEY and CDR2 SVGAGI. The DNA for the CDR3 is TGTGCCAGCAGTTCACTAGCGGGATACAATGAGCAGTTCTTC. Encoded protein: CASSSLAGYNEQFF.

The chain uses TRBV7-9 and TRBJ1-1; TRBD1 matches at 9 bases. This CDR3 comprises 12 residues. Trimming took 4 bases from V and 11 from J; bases not matched to a gene: 5. The germline V gene has CDR1 SEHNR and CDR2 FQNEAQ (reference sequence). CDR3 in DNA: TGTGCCAGCAGCTGGGGACAGGGCGGCGCTTTCTTT. The encoded protein is CASSWGQGGAFF.